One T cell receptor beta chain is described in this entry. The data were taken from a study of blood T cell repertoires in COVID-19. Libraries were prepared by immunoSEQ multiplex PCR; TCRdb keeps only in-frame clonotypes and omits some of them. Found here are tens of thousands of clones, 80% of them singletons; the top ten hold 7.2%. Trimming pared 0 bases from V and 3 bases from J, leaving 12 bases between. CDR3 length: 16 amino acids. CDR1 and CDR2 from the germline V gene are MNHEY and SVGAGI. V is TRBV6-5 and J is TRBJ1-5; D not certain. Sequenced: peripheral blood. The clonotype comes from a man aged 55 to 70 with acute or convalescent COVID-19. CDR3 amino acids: CASSYSTRGSNQPQHF. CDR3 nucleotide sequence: TGTGCCAGCAGTTACTCGACGCGGGGATCCAATCAGCCCCAGCATTTT.